These 26 T cell receptor beta chains were all obtained from the same sample, sequenced in a study of T cell responses to AZD1222 COVID-19 vaccine. Only in-frame clones appear in the TCRdb table, and some are missing; sequencing was by immunoSEQ multiplex PCR. The data show 79,000 or so clones, 89% seen once. Sample: peripheral blood, taken 28 days after the second AZD1222 dose. The receptors stem from an adult who received the AZD1222 COVID-19 vaccine.

The J gene is TRBJ1-6, the V gene TRBV6-1; D may be TRBD1 (5 bases). The ends were cut back, 1 base at V and 0 bases at J, with 13 bases in the middle. This CDR3 contains 18 residues. Germline V gene data show CDR1 as MNHNS and CDR2 as SASEGT. CDR3 in DNA: TGTGCCAGCAGTGAAGGGGGGAGGCATGGCTCCTATAATTCACCCCTCCACTTT. Protein: CASSEGGRHGSYNSPLHF.

The chain links TRBV11-3 to TRBJ2-7; TRBD1 matches 9 bases. Germline V lookup: CDR1 SGHNT, CDR2 YENEEA. Trimming took 5 bases from V and 2 from J; bases not matched to a gene: 10. The CDR3 runs 16 residues. CDR3 sequence reads: CASSLTGTGRPYEQYV. CDR3 coding DNA: TGTGCCAGCAGCCTCACCGGGACAGGGAGACCCTACGAGCAGTACGTC.

The chain joins TRBV5-6 to TRBJ2-5; D is possibly TRBD1 (6 bases). The CDR3 runs 13 residues. Germline CDR1 reads SGHDT; CDR2 reads YYEEEE. With 4 bases removed from V and 7 bases from J, the gap between germline ends came to 14 bases. CDR3 residues: CASSENRDWTQYF. The CDR3 region has the DNA TGTGCCAGCAGCGAGAACAGGGATTGGACCCAGTACTTC.

The rearrangement uses TRBV7-9 and TRBJ1-5, with D perhaps matching TRBD1 (6 bases). Trimming shortened V by 5 bases and J by 1 base, and 12 bases separated the two germline ends. This CDR3 is built from 15 residues. Looked up from germline, CDR1 is SEHNR and CDR2 is FQNEAQ (reference sequence). The CDR3 sequence is CASSRTGSSNQPQHF. As DNA, the CDR3 is TGTGCCAGCAGCCGAACAGGGTCCAGCAATCAGCCCCAGCATTTT. Variable domain in full (rest from reference TRBV7-9 and TRBJ1-5): DTGVSQNPRHKITKRGQNVTFRCDPISEHNRLYWYRQTLGQGPEFLTYFQNEAQLEKSRLLSDRFSAERPKGSFSTLEIQRTEQGDSAMYLCASSRTGSSNQPQHFGDGTRLSIL.

This sequence joins TRBV3-1 (or the pseudogene TRBV3-2) and TRBJ1-5; 12 bases line up with TRBD1. The CDR3 length is 14 residues. CDR1 is LGHDT and CDR2 is YNNKEL in the germline V gene (reference sequence). V trimming: 3 bases; J trimming: 9 bases; junction bases outside the gene matches: 3. In DNA, the CDR3 is TGTGCCAGCAGCCAGCCGGGACAGGGGGCGCCCCAGCATTTT. Its protein product is CASSQPGQGAPQHF.

This clone was recorded once. This sequence joins TRBV3-1 (or the pseudogene TRBV3-2) and TRBJ1-3; tentative D call: TRBD1 (5 bases). The V end lost 1 base, the J end lost 5 bases, and 12 bases lay between the germline ends. The CDR3 runs to 15 residues. Germline CDR1 is LGHDT and CDR2 is YNNKEL (reference sequence). CDR3 nucleotide sequence: TGTGCCAGCAGCCAAGCGACGACAGCAAGAAACACCATATATTTT. Protein product: CASSQATTARNTIYF.

This rearrangement joins TRBV2 to TRBJ1-6; D is undetermined. V was pared by 4 bases and J by 15 bases, with 7 bases between. From germline, CDR1 is SNHLY and CDR2 FYNNEI. The CDR3 has 10 amino acids. CDR3 sequence: CASSGPNLHF. The CDR3 nucleotides read TGTGCCAGCAGTGGGCCTAACCTCCACTTT.

This sequence joins TRBV14 and TRBJ2-3; 11 bases map to TRBD2. CDR1 SGHDN and CDR2 FVKESK come from the germline V gene. V lost 4 bases and J lost 5; bases outside the gene matches: 8. This CDR3 has 16 amino acids. The CDR3 protein is CASSPRLAGFQDTQYF. In nucleotides, the CDR3 is TGTGCCAGCAGCCCGAGACTAGCGGGGTTTCAAGATACGCAGTATTTT.

The CDR3 protein is CASSIPQGDTGELFF. Here the CDR3 DNA reads TGCGCCAGCAGTATACCCCAGGGGGACACCGGGGAGCTGTTTTTT. The chain has TRBV5-1 and TRBJ2-2; 7 nucleotides agree with TRBD1. Germline values: CDR1 SGHRS, CDR2 YFSETQ. CDR3 size: 15 residues. V shed 5 bases, J shed 3 bases, and the junction held 7 bases outside the gene matches.

This clone was recorded only once. V is TRBV7-9 and J is TRBJ2-7; 7 bases map to TRBD2. The V gene end was trimmed by 6 bases and the J gene end by 0 bases; junction bases not matched to a gene: 8. The CDR3 length is 15 residues. Germline V lookup: CDR1 SEHNR, CDR2 FQNEAQ (reference sequence). CDR3 region: CASSWVGGSSYEQYV. The CDR3 bases are TGTGCCAGCAGTTGGGTGGGAGGGAGCTCCTACGAGCAGTACGTC.

V and J are TRBV27 and TRBJ2-2; D possibly uses TRBD1 or TRBD2 (6 bases each). Per germline, CDR1 MNHEY and CDR2 SMNVEV (reference sequence). The length of the CDR3 is 13 residues. V was cut by 2 bases and J by 6 bases, with 7 bases left in between. CDR3 sequence (DNA): TGTGCCAGCAGTTTAGGGGGGCCCGGGGAGCTGTTTTTT. This translates into CASSLGGPGELFF.

The rearrangement joins TRBV7-9 to TRBJ2-3; possible D gene TRBD1, 6 bases. CDR3 size: 16 residues. Germline V gene sequence: CDR1 SEHNR, CDR2 FQNEAQ (reference sequence). V was cut by 0 bases and J by 2 bases, with 12 bases left in between. The CDR3 sequence: CASSLASGGHTDTQYF. The CDR3 coding sequence is TGTGCCAGCAGCTTAGCTTCTGGGGGCCACACAGATACGCAGTATTTT.

The J gene is TRBJ2-7, the V gene TRBV6-5; perhaps TRBD2 as D (5 bases). With 5 bases removed from V and 3 bases from J, the gap between germline ends came to 11 bases. In germline, CDR1 is MNHEY, CDR2 SVGAGI. This CDR3 contains 13 residues. CDR3 sequence reads: CASSLAGHYEQYV. CDR3 nucleotides: TGTGCCAGCAGTCTAGCTGGGCACTACGAGCAGTACGTC.

This clone was recorded a few times. The rearrangement uses TRBV7-8 and TRBJ2-7, with unresolved D. With 3 bases removed from V and 2 bases from J, the gap between germline ends came to 11 bases. The CDR3 is made up of 14 amino acids. Germline CDR1 SGHVS, CDR2 FQNEAQ. The CDR3 bases are TGTGCCAGCAGCTTCGGACGTTTTACCTACGAGCAGTACGTC. It yields the protein CASSFGRFTYEQYV.

The chain couples TRBV11-2 to TRBJ2-7, with a weak D call TRBD2 (6 bases). From germline, CDR1 is SGHAT and CDR2 FQNNGV. Trimming took off 1 base at V and 2 bases at J, with 12 bases between the two ends. This CDR3 is 15 amino acids long. DNA of the CDR3: TGTGCCAGCAGCTTAGCCCTAGGAGGGACCTACGAGCAGTACGTC. Translated, it gives CASSLALGGTYEQYV.

The rearrangement links TRBV29-1 to TRBJ2-3; 9 nucleotides agree with TRBD2. Germline CDR1 SQVTM, CDR2 ANQGSEA. CDR3 size: 13 residues. V lost 4 bases, J lost 1 base, and 0 bases stayed unmatched. The CDR3 sequence is CSVVAGGTDTQYF. The CDR3 DNA reads as TGCAGCGTTGTAGCGGGGGGCACAGATACGCAGTATTTT.

This sequence joins TRBV25-1 and TRBJ1-5; D might be TRBD1 (5 bases). Germline CDR1 and CDR2: MGHDK and SYGVNS. Trimming left V 10 bases short and J 2 bases short, with 15 bases between. The CDR3 runs to 14 residues. CDR3 sequence (DNA): TGTGCCACCGGGGAAGGGGACGGCAATCAGCCCCAGCATTTT. Protein: CATGEGDGNQPQHF.

The rearrangement links TRBV2 to TRBJ1-2; 8 bases are a match to TRBD1. Germline V lookup: CDR1 SNHLY, CDR2 FYNNEI. CDR3 length: 13 amino acids. The V and J ends lost 5 bases and 7 bases, in that order; junction bases with no gene match: 6. CDR3 region: CASSFQGAFGYTF. CDR3 coding DNA: TGTGCCAGCAGTTTTCAGGGGGCATTTGGCTACACCTTC. The whole variable domain, filled in from reference TRBV2 and TRBJ1-2, reads EPEVTQTPSHQVTQMGQEVILRCVPISNHLYFYWYRQILGQKVEFLVSFYNNEISEKSEIFDDQFSVERPDGSNFTLKIRSTKLEDSAMYFCASSFQGAFGYTFGSGTRLTVV.

The chain couples TRBV7-8 to TRBJ2-3; D uncertain. The germline V gene encodes CDR1 SGHVS and CDR2 FQNEAQ. V was cut by 3 bases and J by 2 bases, with 9 bases left in between. CDR3 length: 14 amino acids. In DNA, the CDR3 is TGTGCCAGCAGCTTCCAATGGGCCACAGATACGCAGTATTTT. Amino acids: CASSFQWATDTQYF.

The chain has TRBV19 and TRBJ1-4; D gene ambiguous. Trimming removed 3 bases at V and 7 bases at J, with 6 bases between. In germline, CDR1 is LNHDA, CDR2 SQIVND (reference sequence). There are 12 residues in the CDR3. As DNA, the CDR3 is TGTGCCAGTAGTATCCGGGGTGAAAAACTGTTTTTT. Translated: CASSIRGEKLFF.

V usage is TRBV7-9 and J usage is TRBJ2-5; 13 bases match TRBD2. With V trimmed by 4 bases and J by 4 bases, 9 bases remained unmatched. Germline CDR1 reads SEHNR; CDR2 reads FQNEAQ (reference sequence). The CDR3 covers 17 residues. For the CDR3, the DNA is TGTGCCAGCAGCTGGGAAACTAGCGGGGGGGCCTCAGAGACCCAGTACTTC. As protein: CASSWETSGGASETQYF.

J is TRBJ2-3 and V is TRBV28, with D possibly being TRBD1 (6 bases). The V gene's germline CDR1 is MDHEN and CDR2 SYDVKM. Trimming took off 5 bases at V and 1 base at J, with 13 bases between the two ends. The CDR3 runs to 15 residues. CDR3 sequence (DNA): TGTGCCAGCAGTCCCCGGGACAAACGCACAGATACGCAGTATTTT. Its protein product is CASSPRDKRTDTQYF.

The count of this clone is one. The chain combines TRBV27 with TRBJ2-1; D is unclear. This CDR3 contains 12 residues. Germline V gene lookup returns CDR1 MNHEY and CDR2 SMNVEV (reference sequence). V was pared by 1 base and J by 8 bases, with 6 bases between. CDR3 protein: CASSLLGDEQFF. The CDR3 region has the DNA TGTGCCAGCAGTTTATTGGGTGATGAGCAGTTCTTC.

This clone was observed a few times. J is TRBJ2-7 and V is TRBV10-3; unclear D gene. V lost 3 bases, J lost 0 bases, and 15 bases lay in between. The germline V gene encodes CDR1 ENHRY and CDR2 SYGVKD. CDR3 size: 16 residues. The CDR3 loop is CAISEAKLGNSYEQYF. Written as DNA, the CDR3 is TGTGCCATCAGTGAAGCCAAACTGGGCAACTCCTACGAGCAGTACTTC.

The chain recombines TRBV29-1 with TRBJ2-3, with TRBD2 as a possible D gene (6 bases). The CDR3 loop spans 13 amino acids. Germline V CDR1 and CDR2: SQVTM, ANQGSEA. Trimming shortened V by 5 bases and J by 0 bases, and 9 bases separated the two germline ends. CDR3 amino acids: CSVLGRSTDTQYF. CDR3 bases: TGCAGCGTTCTGGGGAGGAGCACAGATACGCAGTATTTT.

The chain has TRBV5-1 and TRBJ1-2; D may be TRBD1 (6 bases). Trimming shortened V by 5 bases and J by 0 bases, and 14 bases separated the two germline ends. CDR1 SGHRS and CDR2 YFSETQ come from the germline V gene. This CDR3 is 15 amino acids long. This CDR3 is CASRRDGQTNYGYTF. CDR3 nucleotides: TGCGCCAGCAGGAGGGACGGACAGACTAACTATGGCTACACCTTC.